This TCR beta chain was found in a study of blood T cell repertoires in COVID-19. The protocol was immunoSEQ multiplex PCR, while the TCRdb copy is restricted to in-frame clones and leaves out a portion. Counted here are roughly 200,000 clones, 83% occurring once; the ten biggest clones make up roughly 1.2%. Material: peripheral blood. This clonotype originated in a young woman with COVID-19, enrolled during active disease.

The CDR3 here is CASSDPGLAGDLYNEQFF. DNA for the CDR3: TGTGCCAGCAGTGATCCGGGACTAGCGGGAGACCTCTACAATGAGCAGTTCTTC. The chain uses TRBV6-1 and TRBJ2-1; 14 nucleotides agree with TRBD2. The germline gives CDR1 MNHNS, CDR2 SASEGT. The CDR3 length is 18 residues. Trimming removed 3 bases from V and 3 bases from J; junction bases left unmatched: 7.